This section outlines one T cell receptor delta chain sequence together with its context. The antigen is undetermined. The protein recorded in TCRdb matches a much larger clone and deviates from this DNA's translation at residue 17, suggesting a read error; the protein here is obtained by translating the DNA. Bulk repertoires came from Vgamma9/Vdelta2+ or Vdelta2-negative gammadelta T cells flow-sorted from PBMC. TCRdb reanalysed the multiplex PCR reads with CATT. The data show tens of thousands of delta-chain clones, with more than 0.85% seen just once and 9.6% held by the top ten. These data are taken from a study of γδ T cells in repeated Plasmodium falciparum infection. Overall study: Age- and gender-matched Australian children served as comparison for malaria-exposed Malian children. Study-level points and caveats: Vgamma9/Vdelta2+ T cells showed a stable polyclonal repertoire with shared TCRgamma sequences.

The germline V gene encodes CDR1 TSWWSYY and CDR2 QGS. V gave up 2 bases and J gave up 9 bases, with 34 bases separating them. The CDR3 has 20 amino acids. The clonotype was recovered from a pool of human donors (malaria-infected and uninfected, not separated). The sequenced sample consisted of gamma-delta T cells from blood. The rearrangement uses TRDV1 and TRDJ1, with TRDD3 as a possible D gene (6 bases). This CDR3 reads CALGESGGGVTSWRGEELIF. The CDR3 coding sequence is TGTGCTCTTGGGGAATCCGGGGGGGGAGTGACCTCCTGGCGTGGGGAGGAACTCATCTTT.